The 11 T cell receptor beta chains below all came from one sample that was sequenced in a study of Ad26.COV2.S vaccination and SARS-CoV-2 variants. Sample treatment: around 19 received Ad26.COV2.S at low or high dose, single or two shots; five or six received placebo; per-sample allocation not given. The samples date from day 63 after the first vaccine or placebo injection. The method was immunoSEQ multiplex PCR; TCRdb's version includes in-frame clones alone and lacks a portion of them. Here the sample spans under 250,000 clones, approximately 90% being singletons. The material sequenced was peripheral blood, taken in a trial of Ad26.COV2.S vaccine versus placebo. The receptors were gathered from a person aged 18-65 years who received the Ad26.COV2.S COVID-19 vaccine or a placebo.

The V and J genes are TRBV27 and TRBJ2-5, with D possibly TRBD2 on 6 matching bases. CDR1 and CDR2 from the germline V gene are MNHEY and SMNVEV (reference sequence). The CDR3 contains 15 residues. Trimming stripped 9 bases from V and 6 bases from J, with 23 bases between. Here the CDR3 DNA reads TGTGCCAGTTACCGATGGGCGGGGAAGGGTAAGACCCAGTACTTC. Its protein product is CASYRWAGKGKTQYF.

The J gene is TRBJ2-1, the V gene TRBV30; no reliable D call. V shed 0 bases and J shed 6 bases, with 3 bases lying between them. Per germline, CDR1 GTSNPN and CDR2 SVGIG (reference sequence). The CDR3 loop spans 11 amino acids. The CDR3 coding sequence is TGTGCCTGGAGTGTACTCAATGAGCAGTTCTTC. Amino acids: CAWSVLNEQFF.

The rearrangement links TRBV24-1 to TRBJ2-2; D is perhaps TRBD2 (7 bases). V gave up 4 bases and J gave up 6 bases, with 14 bases separating them. The CDR3 consists of 15 residues. Germline V gives CDR1 KGHDR, CDR2 SFDVKD. The CDR3 nucleotides read TGTGCCACCAGTGACGCGGCGGGGGCCTCCGGGGAGCTGTTTTTT. Protein: CATSDAAGASGELFF.

The rearrangement links TRBV12-3 or TRBV12-4 to TRBJ2-5; no definite D call. The germline V and J ends were trimmed by 5 bases and 7 bases, with 8 bases remaining between them. This CDR3 region has 11 residues. The CDR3 spells CASSQTWTQYF. CDR3 coding DNA: TGTGCCAGCAGTCAGACCTGGACCCAGTACTTC.

V usage is TRBV7-9 and J usage is TRBJ1-5; 9 bases line up with TRBD1. Trimming at V came to 5 bases and at J to 2 bases, leaving 7 bases not matched to a gene. Germline V CDR1 and CDR2: SEHNR, FQNEAQ (reference sequence). The CDR3 sequence is 16 residues long. CDR3 region: CASSPRTGAGNQPQHF. CDR3 in DNA: TGTGCCAGCAGCCCTAGGACAGGGGCAGGCAATCAGCCCCAGCATTTT. Supplemented by reference TRBV7-9 and TRBJ1-5, the full variable domain reads DTGVSQNPRHKITKRGQNVTFRCDPISEHNRLYWYRQTLGQGPEFLTYFQNEAQLEKSRLLSDRFSAERPKGSFSTLEIQRTEQGDSAMYLCASSPRTGAGNQPQHFGDGTRLSIL.

The V gene is TRBV5-1, the J gene TRBJ2-7; 8 bases align to TRBD1. V trimming: 3 bases; J trimming: 2 bases; junction bases outside the gene matches: 7. The germline gives CDR1 SGHRS, CDR2 YFSETQ. The CDR3 is made up of 15 amino acids. As DNA, the CDR3 is TGCGCCAGCAGCTCATCAGGGGGCATGGCCTACGAGCAGTACGTC. Protein sequence: CASSSSGGMAYEQYV.

The chain has TRBV7-2 and TRBJ2-3; weak D call: TRBD2 (5 bases). The V and J ends lost 5 bases and 6 bases respectively, with 18 bases between them. Germline V gene data show CDR1 as SGHTA and CDR2 as FQGNSA. The CDR3 spans 15 residues. The CDR3 region is CASSLGGSSRDTQYF. The CDR3 nucleotides are TGTGCCAGCAGCCTCGGCGGGTCCTCGAGGGATACGCAGTATTTT. Using reference TRBV7-2 and TRBJ2-3 for the parts outside the CDR3, the full variable domain is GAGVSQSPSNKVTEKGKDVELRCDPISGHTALYWYRQSLGQGLEFLIYFQGNSAPDKSGLPSDRFSAERTGGSVSTLTIQRTQQEDSAVYLCASSLGGSSRDTQYFGPGTRLTVL.

V usage is TRBV5-5 and J usage is TRBJ2-2; 7 bases match TRBD1. Germline CDR1 SGHKS, CDR2 YYEKEE (reference sequence). The CDR3 is 16 amino acids. With 4 bases clipped from V and 2 bases from J, the junction kept 8 bases outside the gene matches. CDR3 protein: CASSPLGQANTGELFF. The CDR3 region has the DNA TGTGCCAGCAGCCCTCTAGGACAGGCTAACACCGGGGAGCTGTTTTTT. The full variable domain, completed using reference TRBV5-5 and TRBJ2-2, is DAGVTQSPTHLIKTRGQQVTLRCSPISGHKSVSWYQQVLGQGPQFIFQYYEKEERGRGNFPDRFSARQFPNYSSELNVNALLLGDSALYLCASSPLGQANTGELFFGEGSRLTVL.

This chain links TRBV11-2 with TRBJ1-1; D ambiguous. Trimming cost V 1 base and J 6 bases, with 6 bases left between them. Germline V lookup: CDR1 SGHAT, CDR2 FQNNGV. The CDR3 covers 12 residues. Here the CDR3 DNA reads TGTGCCAGCAGCTTAGTTTTCGCTGAAGCTTTCTTT. Protein: CASSLVFAEAFF.

The CDR3 loop is CASTGGGANTGELFF. For the CDR3, the DNA is TGTGCCAGCACCGGGGGCGGAGCGAACACCGGGGAGCTGTTTTTT. This chain joins TRBV2 and TRBJ2-2; possibly TRBD1 or TRBD2 for D (6 bases each). The V gene's germline CDR1 is SNHLY and CDR2 FYNNEI. The CDR3 has 15 amino acids. V was clipped by 7 bases and J by 0 bases, with 12 bases between them.

This chain joins TRBV6-2 or TRBV6-3 and TRBJ2-5; D perhaps matches TRBD1 (5 bases). V lost 2 bases, J lost 6 bases, and 10 bases lay in between. The germline gives CDR1 MNHEY, CDR2 SVGEGT. This CDR3 has 13 amino acids. This CDR3 reads CASSYRGLQTQYF. The DNA of the CDR3 is TGTGCCAGCAGTTACAGGGGTTTACAGACCCAGTACTTC.